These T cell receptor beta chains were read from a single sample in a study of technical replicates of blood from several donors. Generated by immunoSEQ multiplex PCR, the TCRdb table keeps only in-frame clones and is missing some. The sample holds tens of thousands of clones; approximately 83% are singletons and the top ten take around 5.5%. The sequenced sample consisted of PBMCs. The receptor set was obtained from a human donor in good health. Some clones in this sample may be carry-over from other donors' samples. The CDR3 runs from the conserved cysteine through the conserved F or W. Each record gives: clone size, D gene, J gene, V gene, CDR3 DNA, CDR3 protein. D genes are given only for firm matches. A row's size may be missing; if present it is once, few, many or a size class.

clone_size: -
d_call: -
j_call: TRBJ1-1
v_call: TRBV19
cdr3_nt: TGTGCCAGTAGTATTACCGGGAACACTGAAGCTTTCTTT
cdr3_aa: CASSITGNTEAFF

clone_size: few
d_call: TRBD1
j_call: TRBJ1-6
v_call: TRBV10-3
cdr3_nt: TGTGCCATCAGCCAAGACAGGGCCAATTCACCCCTCCACTTT
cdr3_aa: CAISQDRANSPLHF

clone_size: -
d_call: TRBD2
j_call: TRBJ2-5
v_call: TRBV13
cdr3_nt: TGTGCCAGCAGCAGGGGACTAGCGGCCCCCGGGGAAGAGACCCAGTACTTC
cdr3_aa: CASSRGLAAPGEETQYF

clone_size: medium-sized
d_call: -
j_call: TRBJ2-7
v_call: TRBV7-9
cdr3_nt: TGTGCCAGCAGCCCCCCGGGGGAGCCCTACGAGCAGTACTTC
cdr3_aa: CASSPPGEPYEQYF

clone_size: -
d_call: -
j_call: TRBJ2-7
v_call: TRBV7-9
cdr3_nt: TGTGCCAGCAGCTTGTACCGGGGAATTGGCTCCTACGAGCAGTACTTC
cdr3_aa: CASSLYRGIGSYEQYF

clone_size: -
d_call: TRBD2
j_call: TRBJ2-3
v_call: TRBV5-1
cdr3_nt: TGCGCCAGCAGCTTCCTGACTAGCGGGGCTCCAGATACGCAGTATTTT
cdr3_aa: CASSFLTSGAPDTQYF

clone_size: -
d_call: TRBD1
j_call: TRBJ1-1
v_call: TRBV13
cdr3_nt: TGTGCCAGCAGCCCCCGGTCCCCAGGGGGCAACACTGAAGCTTTCTTT
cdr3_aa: CASSPRSPGGNTEAFF

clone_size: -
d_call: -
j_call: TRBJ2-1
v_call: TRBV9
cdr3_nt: TGTGCCAGCAGCGTAGGTTTCGGAGACAATGAGCAGTTCTTC
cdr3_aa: CASSVGFGDNEQFF

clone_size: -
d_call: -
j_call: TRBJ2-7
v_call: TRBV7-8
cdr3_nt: TGTGCCAGCACGCCCAGCGGGACAATCGGCGAGCAGTACTTC
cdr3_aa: CASTPSGTIGEQYF

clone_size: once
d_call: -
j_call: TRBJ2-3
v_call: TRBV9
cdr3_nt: TGTGCCAGCAGCGTTCGGACACAGACAGATACGCAGTATTTT
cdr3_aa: CASSVRTQTDTQYF

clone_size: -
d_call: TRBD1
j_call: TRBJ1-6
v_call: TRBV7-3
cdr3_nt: TGTGCCAGCAGCTCCCGACAGGGCACACCCCTCCACTTT
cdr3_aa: CASSSRQGTPLHF

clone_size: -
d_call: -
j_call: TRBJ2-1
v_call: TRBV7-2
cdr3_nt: TGTGCCAGCAGCTTAACAGGGATTTTTGATGAGCAGTTCTTC
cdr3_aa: CASSLTGIFDEQFF

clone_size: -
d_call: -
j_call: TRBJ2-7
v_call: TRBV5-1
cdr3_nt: TGCGCCAGCAGCCCTTTTGTGGGAGACTCCTACGAGCAGTACTTC
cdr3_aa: CASSPFVGDSYEQYF

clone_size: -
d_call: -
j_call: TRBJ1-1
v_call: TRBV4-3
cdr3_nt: TGCGCCAGCAGCCAAGATTTAGCAATTGAAGCTTTCTTT
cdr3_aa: CASSQDLAIEAFF

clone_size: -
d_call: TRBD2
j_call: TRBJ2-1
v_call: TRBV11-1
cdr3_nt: TGTGCCAGCAGCCCCACTACTAGCGGATACAATGAGCAGTTCTTC
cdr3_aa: CASSPTTSGYNEQFF

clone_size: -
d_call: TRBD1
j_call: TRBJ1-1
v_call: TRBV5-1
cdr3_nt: TGCGCCAGCAGCTCAGGGGACAGTGGAACCATGGGGGTGAGGAATGCTTTCTTT
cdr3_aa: CASSSGDSGTMGVRNAFF

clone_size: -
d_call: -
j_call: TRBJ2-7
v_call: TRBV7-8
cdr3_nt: TGTGCCAGCAGCTTAGCGCGGTACGAGCAGTACTTC
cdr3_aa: CASSLARYEQYF

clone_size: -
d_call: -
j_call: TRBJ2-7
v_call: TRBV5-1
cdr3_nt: TGCGCCAGCAGCCCGTTATATCCGTCCTACGAGCAGTACTTC
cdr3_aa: CASSPLYPSYEQYF

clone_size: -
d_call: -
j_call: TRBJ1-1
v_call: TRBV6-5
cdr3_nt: TGTGCCAGCAGTTATAGCGGGGGGACTGAAGCTTTCTTT
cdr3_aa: CASSYSGGTEAFF

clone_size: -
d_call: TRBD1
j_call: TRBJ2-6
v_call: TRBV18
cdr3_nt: TGTGCCAGCTCATCACAGAGACAGGGGGCTGGGGCCAACGTCCTGACTTTC
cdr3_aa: CASSSQRQGAGANVLTF

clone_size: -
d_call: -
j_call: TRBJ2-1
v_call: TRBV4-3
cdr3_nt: TGCGCCAGCAGCCTGGAACCACTATCCTACAATGAGCAGTTCTTC
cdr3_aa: CASSLEPLSYNEQFF

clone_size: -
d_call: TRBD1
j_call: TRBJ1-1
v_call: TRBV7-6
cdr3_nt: TGTGCCAGCAGCGCGCAGGGGGGCACTGAAGCTTTCTTT
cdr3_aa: CASSAQGGTEAFF

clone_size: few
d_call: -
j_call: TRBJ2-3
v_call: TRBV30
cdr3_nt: TGTGCCTGGGGGCTTCCTTCGCAGTATTTT
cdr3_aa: CAWGLPSQYF

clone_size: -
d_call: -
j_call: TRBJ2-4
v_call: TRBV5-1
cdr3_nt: TGCGCCAGCAGCTTGGGTCTAGCCAAAAACATTCAGTACTTC
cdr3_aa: CASSLGLAKNIQYF